This T cell receptor (beta chain) derives from a study of PD-L1 blockade in urothelial cancer. Looking at the study overall: Of prior chemotherapy regimens, patients had received between 0 and 3.

Assay: immunoSEQ multiplex PCR; the TCRdb copy retains only in-frame clones and omits some. The sample consists of 100,000 to 150,000 clones, about 84% of them appearing once. Time point: peripheral blood 6 weeks after treatment start. Each individual provided 1 to 8 samples (taken pretreatment and on-treatment). Germline CDR1 and CDR2: SGHRS and YFSETQ. The CDR3 is made up of 16 amino acids. Trimming stripped 4 bases from V and 1 base from J, with 17 bases between. This TCR came from a man in his fifties or sixties with urothelial cancer. J is TRBJ1-1 and V is TRBV5-1; TRBD1 is a possible D gene (5 bases). The source material was PBMCs, sampled around atezolizumab (anti-PD-L1) treatment. CDR3 sequence: CASSPVGPSSNTEAFF. For the CDR3, the DNA is TGCGCCAGCAGCCCCGTGGGGCCAAGCTCGAACACTGAAGCTTTCTTT. The complete variable domain, with remaining parts taken from reference TRBV5-1 and TRBJ1-1, reads KAGVTQTPRYLIKTRGQQVTLSCSPISGHRSVSWYQQTPGQGLQFLFEYFSETQRNKGNFPGRFSGRQFSNSRSEMNVSTLELGDSALYLCASSPVGPSSNTEAFFGQGTRLTVV.